The rows below give T cell receptor beta chains drawn from one sample of a study of shared clonotypes between healthy human individuals. Assay used: immunoSEQ multiplex PCR; TCRdb lists only in-frame clones, some missing. This table holds more than 450,000 clones, around 74% found once. The specimen sequenced was PBMCs. These receptors were collected from a woman aged 40 to 50 in good health. Some clones in this sample may be carry-over from other donors' samples. Each CDR3 is given with its conserved first and last residue. D genes are given only for firm matches. Clone size is not always given. Where it is, it says once, few, many or a class for expanded clones.

>TRBV2|12|NA|NA|TRBJ2-7
TGTGCCAGCAGTGAGGGGACCAACGGGAAATACTTC
CASSEGTNGKYF
>TRBV7-2|14|NA|NA|TRBJ1-2
TGTGCCAGCAGCCCTGCCGGAGGAGGCTATGGCTACACCTTC
CASSPAGGGYGYTF
>TRBV7-2|14|NA|TRBD2|TRBJ2-2
TGTGCCAGCAGCCGGGGACTACACACCGGGGAGCTGTTTTTT
CASSRGLHTGELFF
>TRBV4-2|15|NA|TRBD2|TRBJ2-1
TGTGCCAGCAGCCAAGATGGGACTAGCCGCAATGAGCAGTTCTTC
CASSQDGTSRNEQFF
>TRBV4-3|17|NA|NA|TRBJ2-7
TGCGCCAGCAGCCAAGAAGCGACACCTGACAGGCACTACGAGCAGTACTTC
CASSQEATPDRHYEQYF
>TRBV19|12|NA|NA|TRBJ1-5
TGTGCCAGTAGTATCGGGCAGGGGAACCAGCATTTT
CASSIGQGNQHF
>TRBV7-8|15|NA|TRBD2|TRBJ2-1
TGTGCCAGCACAATTTTAGCGGGAGTAAGCAATGAGCAGTTCTTC
CASTILAGVSNEQFF
>TRBV5-1|13|few|NA|TRBJ1-1
TGCGCCAGCAGCCCCAAACTGGACACTGAAGCTTTCTTT
CASSPKLDTEAFF
>TRBV7-7|14|NA|NA|TRBJ2-5
TGTGCTAGCAGCCCCCTGGGACGGAAAGAGACCCAGTACTTC
CASSPLGRKETQYF
>TRBV5-1|16|few|TRBD1|TRBJ1-1
TGCGCCAGCAGCTTCCTCCCAGAGGGGGCAAACACTGAAGCTTTCTTT
CASSFLPEGANTEAFF
>TRBV5-4|11|NA|NA|TRBJ2-4
TGTGCCAGCAGCTTCTACCTAGAAAAAAGCTTC
CASSFYLEKSF
>TRBV18|14|once|NA|TRBJ2-7
TGTGCCAGCTCACCAACAGGTCCGGGCTACGAGCAGTACTTC
CASSPTGPGYEQYF
>TRBV11-2|14|NA|NA|TRBJ1-1
TGTGCCAGCAGCCGGATCATGGGAGGGGGTGAAGCTTTCTTT
CASSRIMGGGEAFF
>TRBV5-6|16|NA|NA|TRBJ2-6
TGTGCCAGCAGCTTGATGTTGGCCTCTGGGGCCAACGTCCTGACTTTC
CASSLMLASGANVLTF
>TRBV9|15|NA|NA|TRBJ2-2
TGTGCCAGCAGCGTAGCAGGGCGGAACACCGGGGAGCTGTTTTTT
CASSVAGRNTGELFF